This T cell receptor (beta chain) comes out of a study of breast tumors, draining lymph nodes, adjacent tissues. Findings of the study overall: Tumor repertoires ranked between lymph nodes and nontumor tissue in diversity, with V and J gene preferences. Luminal-like breast cancer showed significantly higher tumor–nontumor repertoire similarity than basal-like. Data fit most tumor T cells coming from lymph node, expanding in tumor. Tumor T cell lymph node origin was a supported hypothesis, not proven.

This clonotype was observed many times. Its antigen is currently unknown. The germline V gene has CDR1 LGHDT and CDR2 YNNKEL (reference sequence). The CDR3 has 15 amino acids. After removal of 4 bases from V and 6 bases from J, the junction contained 10 bases not matched to a gene. TCRdb itself ran the multiplex PCR reads through MiXCR, one entry per CDR3 protein. The sample carries 15,000 or so distinct CDR3 sequences, 47% recorded once. Sequencing was done on a sample of tumor-adjacent breast tissue. The sequence derives from a female donor with breast cancer. Some clones in this sample may be carry-over from other donors' samples. This chain uses TRBV3-1 with TRBJ2-3; 7 bases align to TRBD1. The chain's CDR3 is CASSLPGVGGDTQYF. The CDR3 DNA is TGTGCCAGCAGCCTCCCCGGCGTAGGGGGCGATACGCAGTATTTT.